This T cell receptor beta chain was sequenced for a study of blood T cell repertoires in COVID-19. On the study more broadly: Collection of acute and convalescent COVID-19 samples took place in the United States, Italy and Spain.

Libraries were prepared by immunoSEQ multiplex PCR; TCRdb keeps only in-frame clonotypes and omits some of them. Of more than 200,000 clones in the sample, 80% to 90% were seen once. This CDR3 is built from 19 residues. CDR1 is SNHLY and CDR2 is FYNNEI in the germline V gene. The V and J ends lost 5 bases and 2 bases, in that order; junction bases with no gene match: 18. The source material was peripheral blood. V is TRBV2 and J is TRBJ1-1; TRBD1 matches at 9 bases. The source is a man in his sixties with acute or convalescent COVID-19. CDR3 residues: CASSSGTGFSLPTNTEAFF. The CDR3 bases are TGTGCCAGCAGTTCCGGGACAGGGTTTTCTTTGCCCACAAACACTGAAGCTTTCTTT.